The present T cell receptor (beta chain) was sequenced within a study of T-cell reconstitution after alpha-beta-depleted transplantation in children. General study points: The study traced high day-60 TCRbeta diversity in some patients to surviving recipient T cells and thymic progenitors. Several hundred expanded graft clones reportedly supplied alpha-beta T cells about two months after transplant. Fresh T-cell production supplied most of the T-cell counts and diversity seen one year after transplant.

V lost 3 bases to trimming and J lost 2 bases, with 11 bases between them. Germline V gives CDR1 SGHTA, CDR2 FQGNSA. This CDR3 region has 14 residues. Ten or more counts support this clonotype. Its antigen is as yet unknown. It was with unique molecular identifiers that the TCRbeta library was prepared. TCRdb called the PCR reads again in MiXCR, with one record for every CDR3 protein. The table has hundreds of thousands of distinct CDR3 sequences, more than 20% seen once; the top ten hold 13% to 15%. Sequencing was performed on PBMCs, mostly from graft donor cells, taken 360 days after TCRalphabeta/CD19-depleted stem cell transplant. The clonotype was recovered from a boy in the first two years of life who had a stem cell transplant for acute myeloid leukemia, so the T cells may come from the graft donor. The chain recombines TRBV7-2 with TRBJ2-7; D remains ambiguous. Here the CDR3 DNA reads TGTGCCAGCAGCTTCGCGGTGGCGGCCTACGAGCAGTACTTC. Residues: CASSFAVAAYEQYF.